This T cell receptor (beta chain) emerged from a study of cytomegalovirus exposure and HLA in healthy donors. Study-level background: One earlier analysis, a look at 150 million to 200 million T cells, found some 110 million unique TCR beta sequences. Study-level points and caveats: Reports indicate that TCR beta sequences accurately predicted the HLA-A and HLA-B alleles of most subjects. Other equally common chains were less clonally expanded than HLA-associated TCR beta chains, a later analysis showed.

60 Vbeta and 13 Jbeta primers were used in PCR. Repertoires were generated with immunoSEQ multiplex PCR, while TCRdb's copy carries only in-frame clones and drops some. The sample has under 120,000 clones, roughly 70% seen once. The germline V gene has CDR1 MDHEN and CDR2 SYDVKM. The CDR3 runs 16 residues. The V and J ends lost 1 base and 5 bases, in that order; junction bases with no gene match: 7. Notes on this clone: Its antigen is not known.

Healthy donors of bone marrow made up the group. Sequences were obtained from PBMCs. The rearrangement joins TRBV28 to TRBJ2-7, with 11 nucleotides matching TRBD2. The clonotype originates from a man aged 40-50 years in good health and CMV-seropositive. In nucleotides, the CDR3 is TGTGCCAGCAGTTTATCCCTTAGCGGGAGGGCCGACGAGCAGTACTTC. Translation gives CASSLSLSGRADEQYF.